Sequencing of this T cell receptor beta chain was carried out in a study of spatial heterogeneity in lung cancer. Looking at the study overall: Detected sequences consistently included more beta-chain ones than alpha-chain ones. The mean occurrence of each unique TCR and UMI combination in raw reads exceeded ten.

This CDR3 has 14 amino acids. CDR1 and CDR2 (germline): MNHEY, SVGEGT. The trim removed 2 bases at V and 6 bases at J, leaving 3 bases unmatched. This sample's time point: sample taken at primary tumor resection. Unsorted whole RNA from tumor, nontumor lung or frozen PBMC underwent sequencing. On each TCR cDNA molecule, a unique molecular identifier was present. Each CDR3 protein gets one entry after TCRdb re-called the 5' RACE reads with MiXCR. Of 40,000 to 50,000 distinct CDR3 sequences listed, less than 9% were seen once; the top ten hold about 13%. The TCR was taken from a female donor with early-stage non-small cell lung cancer. The specimen was PBMCs, collected at surgery. This chain links TRBV6-2 or TRBV6-3 with TRBJ2-1; 8 nucleotides align to TRBD1. The chain's CDR3 is CASSYHTGGNEQFF. In nucleotides, the CDR3 is TGTGCCAGCAGTTACCACACAGGGGGCAATGAGCAGTTCTTC.